The clone carrying this T cell receptor (beta chain) was counted at least ten times. Its cognate antigen is unknown. This record comes from a study of T cells in Graves' hyperthyroidism and ophthalmopathy. The ends were cut back, 3 bases at V and 1 base at J, with 15 bases in the middle. Germline CDR1 KGHSH, CDR2 LQKENI. The length of the CDR3 is 16 residues. What was amplified from RNA transcripts were TCR beta CDR3 regions. HTBI primers were employed in a first-round RT-PCR of the TCR CDR3. MiXCR, applied by TCRdb to the multiplex PCR reads, yields one record per CDR3 protein. Counted here are about 380,000 distinct CDR3 sequences, approximately 14% occurring once; the ten biggest clones make up around 10%. Whole-study findings and limits: The blood repertoire included most of the expanded thyroid clonotypes above 0.001.

Sequenced material: blood. The chain couples TRBV18 to TRBJ1-1; D perhaps matches TRBD1 (6 bases). This TCR was sampled from a woman aged 55 to 70 with Graves' hyperthyroidism. CDR3 DNA: TGTGCCAGCTCACCCGCTACCGGGACAAAGAACACTGAAGCTTTCTTT. Translated: CASSPATGTKNTEAFF. Complete variable domain (other parts from reference TRBV18 and TRBJ1-1): NAGVMQNPRHLVRRRGQEARLRCSPMKGHSHVYWYRQLPEEGLKFMVYLQKENIIDESGMPKERFSAEFPKEGPSILRIQQVVRGDSAAYFCASSPATGTKNTEAFFGQGTRLTVV.